This T cell receptor beta chain was profiled in a study of radiotherapy plus CTLA-4 blockade in lung cancer. Study summary: Of the patients, about 20% showed objective responses and around 29% attained disease control. Whole-study findings and limits: Reported findings show early blood T cell clone dynamics, with interferon-beta, best predicted response. Radiotherapy with ipilimumab was followed by blood expansion of tumor-derived clones.

CDR1 is SGHRS, CDR2 YFSETQ, per germline. CDR3 length equals 16 residues. J lost 3 bases, V lost 4 bases, and 9 bases had no gene match. The data were produced by immunoSEQ multiplex PCR, yet TCRdb's version contains in-frame clones alone and is incomplete. The data show 85,000 to 90,000 clones, around 87% seen once. Details on this clone: The antigen remains undetermined.

This sequence joins TRBV5-1 and TRBJ2-1; 8 nucleotides align to TRBD2. The sequence came from a human donor with non-small cell lung cancer that progressed on radiotherapy plus ipilimumab. Material: peripheral blood, obtained from a patient treated with radiotherapy plus ipilimumab. CDR3 bases: TGCGCCAGCAGCCTGCGAGTAGCGGGACTCTACAATGAGCAGTTCTTC. As protein: CASSLRVAGLYNEQFF.